The rows below give T cell receptor beta chains drawn from one sample of a study of blood T cell repertoires in COVID-19. TCRdb's copy holds only in-frame clones and misses some; the assay was immunoSEQ multiplex PCR. The data hold some 320,000 clones, with nearly 90% observed a single time. The sample consisted of PBMCs or T cells enriched from blood (not recorded which). All receptors derive from a woman between 45 and 65 years old who had been exposed to COVID-19. Each CDR3 is given with its conserved first and last residue. Each record gives: V gene, J gene, D gene, clone size, CDR3 protein, CDR3 DNA. A D gene is named only where the DNA matches it firmly. The size field is filled for only some rows; it gives once, few, many or a size class.

v_gene: TRBV13
j_gene: TRBJ1-6
d_gene: -
abundance: -
CDR3aa: CASRSKGGPSPLHF
CDR3nt: TGTGCCAGCAGAAGTAAGGGGGGGCCCTCACCCCTCCACTTT

v_gene: TRBV28
j_gene: TRBJ2-7
d_gene: TRBD2
abundance: -
CDR3aa: CASLLEGGATQYF
CDR3nt: TGTGCCAGCCTTTTAGAGGGAGGGGCTACACAGTACTTC

v_gene: TRBV6-5
j_gene: TRBJ2-3
d_gene: -
abundance: -
CDR3aa: CASSLGGGGHTDTQYF
CDR3nt: TGTGCCAGCAGTTTAGGTGGCGGGGGACACACAGATACGCAGTATTTT

v_gene: TRBV7-9
j_gene: TRBJ2-2
d_gene: -
abundance: -
CDR3aa: CASSWGEFRDTGELFF
CDR3nt: TGTGCCAGCAGCTGGGGGGAGTTCCGAGACACCGGGGAGCTGTTTTTT

v_gene: TRBV14
j_gene: TRBJ1-3
d_gene: -
abundance: -
CDR3aa: CASSQDPVEGPGNTIYF
CDR3nt: TGTGCCAGCAGCCAAGATCCTGTCGAGGGTCCTGGAAACACCATATATTTT

v_gene: TRBV27
j_gene: TRBJ1-5
d_gene: -
abundance: -
CDR3aa: CASSSSPGSNQPQHF
CDR3nt: TGTGCCAGCAGTTCCTCTCCGGGAAGCAATCAGCCCCAGCATTTT

v_gene: TRBV6-2/TRBV6-3
j_gene: TRBJ2-2
d_gene: TRBD1
abundance: -
CDR3aa: CASSSQTGTVGELFF
CDR3nt: TGTGCCAGCAGTTCCCAGACAGGGACGGTCGGGGAGCTGTTTTTT

v_gene: TRBV2
j_gene: TRBJ2-1
d_gene: TRBD2
abundance: few
CDR3aa: CASSEAGAGRRSEQFF
CDR3nt: TGTGCCAGCAGTGAAGCTGGAGCGGGGAGGCGGAGTGAGCAGTTCTTC

v_gene: TRBV2
j_gene: TRBJ1-2
d_gene: TRBD1
abundance: -
CDR3aa: CASSADRVNYGYTF
CDR3nt: TGTGCCAGCAGTGCGGACAGGGTAAACTATGGCTACACCTTC

v_gene: TRBV30
j_gene: TRBJ1-3
d_gene: TRBD1
abundance: -
CDR3aa: CAWAKTGASGNTIYF
CDR3nt: TGTGCCTGGGCGAAAACAGGGGCCTCTGGAAACACCATATATTTT

v_gene: TRBV7-6
j_gene: TRBJ2-5
d_gene: TRBD2
abundance: -
CDR3aa: CASSLVLAGGFGETQYF
CDR3nt: TGTGCCAGCAGCTTAGTATTGGCGGGGGGGTTCGGAGAGACCCAGTACTTC

v_gene: TRBV3-1/TRBV3-2
j_gene: TRBJ2-5
d_gene: TRBD2
abundance: -
CDR3aa: CASSQAKTSGGVKTQYF
CDR3nt: TGTGCCAGCAGCCAAGCGAAGACTAGCGGGGGGGTGAAGACCCAGTACTTC

v_gene: TRBV29-1
j_gene: TRBJ2-7
d_gene: TRBD1
abundance: -
CDR3aa: CSVVGIMGQGAEQYF
CDR3nt: TGCAGCGTTGTAGGAATCATGGGACAGGGGGCGGAACAGTACTTC

v_gene: TRBV3-1/TRBV3-2
j_gene: TRBJ2-1
d_gene: -
abundance: once
CDR3aa: CASSQVAGLYNEQFF
CDR3nt: TGTGCCAGCAGCCAAGTTGCGGGGCTATACAATGAGCAGTTCTTC

v_gene: TRBV7-8
j_gene: TRBJ2-6
d_gene: -
abundance: -
CDR3aa: CASSSTGSGANVLTF
CDR3nt: TGTGCCAGCAGCTCGACAGGCTCTGGGGCCAACGTCCTGACTTTC

v_gene: TRBV19
j_gene: TRBJ1-5
d_gene: -
abundance: -
CDR3aa: CASSIVGGVSNQPQHF
CDR3nt: TGTGCCAGTAGTATAGTTGGAGGGGTAAGCAATCAGCCCCAGCATTTT

v_gene: TRBV7-9
j_gene: TRBJ2-5
d_gene: TRBD2
abundance: few
CDR3aa: CASSLLMGGGSQETQYF
CDR3nt: TGTGCCAGCAGCTTATTGATGGGCGGGGGGAGTCAAGAGACCCAGTACTTC

v_gene: TRBV27
j_gene: TRBJ2-7
d_gene: -
abundance: -
CDR3aa: CASRSDRTSHEQYF
CDR3nt: TGTGCCAGCAGATCGGACAGAACATCCCACGAGCAGTACTTC

v_gene: TRBV18
j_gene: TRBJ2-7
d_gene: TRBD1
abundance: -
CDR3aa: CASSPGTGYEQYF
CDR3nt: TGTGCCAGCTCACCCGGGACAGGGTACGAGCAGTACTTC

v_gene: TRBV6-4
j_gene: TRBJ1-3
d_gene: TRBD1
abundance: -
CDR3aa: CASSDPTPYRGRLRNTIYF
CDR3nt: TGTGCCAGCAGTGACCCAACACCCTACAGGGGTCGGCTTAGGAACACCATATATTTT

v_gene: TRBV28
j_gene: TRBJ2-5
d_gene: TRBD2
abundance: -
CDR3aa: CASSASSLGGQETQYF
CDR3nt: TGTGCCAGCAGTGCCTCGTCGTTGGGGGGGCAAGAGACCCAGTACTTC

v_gene: TRBV28
j_gene: TRBJ1-2
d_gene: TRBD1
abundance: -
CDR3aa: CASSLHTPQGPARGYTF
CDR3nt: TGTGCCAGCAGCCTTCACACTCCACAGGGGCCGGCGAGAGGCTACACCTTC

v_gene: TRBV28
j_gene: TRBJ2-3
d_gene: TRBD1
abundance: -
CDR3aa: CASTPTGGGTDTQYF
CDR3nt: TGTGCCAGCACCCCGACAGGGGGTGGTACAGATACGCAGTATTTT

v_gene: TRBV11-2
j_gene: TRBJ2-1
d_gene: TRBD2
abundance: -
CDR3aa: CASSLLVAGMNEQFF
CDR3nt: TGTGCCAGCAGCTTATTAGTAGCGGGGATGAATGAGCAGTTCTTC

v_gene: TRBV6-1
j_gene: TRBJ1-1
d_gene: TRBD1
abundance: -
CDR3aa: CASSDTGGFSNTEAFF
CDR3nt: TGTGCCAGCAGTGATACAGGGGGCTTTTCGAACACTGAAGCTTTCTTT

v_gene: TRBV20-1
j_gene: TRBJ2-2
d_gene: -
abundance: -
CDR3aa: CSASQVGELFF
CDR3nt: TGCAGTGCTAGTCAGGTCGGGGAGCTGTTTTTT

v_gene: TRBV19
j_gene: TRBJ1-5
d_gene: -
abundance: few
CDR3aa: CASSISGAVQPQHF
CDR3nt: TGTGCCAGTAGTATTTCTGGGGCGGTACAGCCCCAGCATTTT